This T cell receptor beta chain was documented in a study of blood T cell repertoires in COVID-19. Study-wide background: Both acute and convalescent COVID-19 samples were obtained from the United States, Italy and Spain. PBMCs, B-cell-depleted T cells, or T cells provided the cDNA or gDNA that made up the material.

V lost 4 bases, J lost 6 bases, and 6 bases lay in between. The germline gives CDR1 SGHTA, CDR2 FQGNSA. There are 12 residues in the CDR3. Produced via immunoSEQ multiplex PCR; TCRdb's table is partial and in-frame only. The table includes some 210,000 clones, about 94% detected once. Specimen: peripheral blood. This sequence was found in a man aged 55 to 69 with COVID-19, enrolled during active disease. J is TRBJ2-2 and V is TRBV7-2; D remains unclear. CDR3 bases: TGTGCCAGCAGCTCTATATCCGGGGAGCTGTTTTTT. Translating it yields CASSSISGELFF.